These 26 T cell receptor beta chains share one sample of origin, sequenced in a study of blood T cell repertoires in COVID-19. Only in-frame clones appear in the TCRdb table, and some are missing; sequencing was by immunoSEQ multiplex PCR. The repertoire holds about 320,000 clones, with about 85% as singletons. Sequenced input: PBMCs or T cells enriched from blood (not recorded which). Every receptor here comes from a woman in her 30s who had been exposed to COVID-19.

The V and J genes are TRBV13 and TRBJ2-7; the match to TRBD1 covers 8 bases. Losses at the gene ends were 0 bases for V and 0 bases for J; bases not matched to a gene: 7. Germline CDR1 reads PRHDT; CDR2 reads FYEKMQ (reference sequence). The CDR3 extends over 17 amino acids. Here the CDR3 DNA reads TGTGCCAGCAGCTTAGGGAAACAGGGGGTAGGCTCCTACGAGCAGTACTTC. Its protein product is CASSLGKQGVGSYEQYF.

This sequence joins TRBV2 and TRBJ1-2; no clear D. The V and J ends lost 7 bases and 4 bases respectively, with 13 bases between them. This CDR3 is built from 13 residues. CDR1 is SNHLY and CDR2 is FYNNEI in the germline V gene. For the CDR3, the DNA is TGTGCCAGCACCCGAAGGGAGGCCTATGGCTACACCTTC. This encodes CASTRREAYGYTF.

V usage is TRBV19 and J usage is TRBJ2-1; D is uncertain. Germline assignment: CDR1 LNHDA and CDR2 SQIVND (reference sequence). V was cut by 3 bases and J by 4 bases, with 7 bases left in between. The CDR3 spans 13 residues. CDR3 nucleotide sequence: TGTGCCAGTAGTATTATTCCTTACAATGAGCAGTTCTTC. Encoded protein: CASSIIPYNEQFF.

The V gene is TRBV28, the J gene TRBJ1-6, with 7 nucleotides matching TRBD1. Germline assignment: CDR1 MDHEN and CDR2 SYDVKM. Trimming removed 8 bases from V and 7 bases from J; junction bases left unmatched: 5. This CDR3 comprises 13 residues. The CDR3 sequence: CASVGGMNSPLHF. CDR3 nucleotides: TGTGCCAGCGTAGGGGGCATGAATTCACCCCTCCACTTT. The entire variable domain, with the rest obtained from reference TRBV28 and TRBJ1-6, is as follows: DVKVTQSSRYLVKRTGEKVFLECVQDMDHENMFWYRQDPGLGLRLIYFSYDVKMKEKGDIPEGYSVSREKKERFSLILESASTNQTSMYLCASVGGMNSPLHFGNGTRLTVT.

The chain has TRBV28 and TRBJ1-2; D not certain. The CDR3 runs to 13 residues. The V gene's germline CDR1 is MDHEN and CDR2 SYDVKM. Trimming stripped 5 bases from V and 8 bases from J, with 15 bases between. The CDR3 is CASSPEQLWGYTF. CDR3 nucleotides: TGTGCCAGCAGTCCCGAACAGTTATGGGGCTACACCTTC.

The DNA for the CDR3 is TGTGCCTGGGGCGCGGGAGCTGGAAACACCATATATTTT. Protein product: CAWGAGAGNTIYF. This sequence joins TRBV30 and TRBJ1-3; no clear D gene. In germline, CDR1 is GTSNPN, CDR2 SVGIG (reference sequence). CDR3 length: 13 amino acids. V was shortened by 5 bases and J by 2 bases, with 10 bases between the two germline ends.

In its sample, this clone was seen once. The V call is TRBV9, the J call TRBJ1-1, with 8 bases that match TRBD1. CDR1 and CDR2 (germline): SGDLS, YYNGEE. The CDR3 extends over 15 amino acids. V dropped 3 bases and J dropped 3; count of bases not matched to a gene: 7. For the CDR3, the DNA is TGTGCCAGCAGCGCTACAGGGGGTCGGGACACTGAAGCTTTCTTT. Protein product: CASSATGGRDTEAFF.

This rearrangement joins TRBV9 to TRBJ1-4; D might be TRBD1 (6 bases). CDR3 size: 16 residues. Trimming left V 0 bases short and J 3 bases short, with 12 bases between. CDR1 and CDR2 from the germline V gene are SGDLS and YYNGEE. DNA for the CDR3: TGTGCCAGCAGCGTAGAAGGGAGGGGGGCTAATGAAAAACTGTTTTTT. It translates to CASSVEGRGANEKLFF.

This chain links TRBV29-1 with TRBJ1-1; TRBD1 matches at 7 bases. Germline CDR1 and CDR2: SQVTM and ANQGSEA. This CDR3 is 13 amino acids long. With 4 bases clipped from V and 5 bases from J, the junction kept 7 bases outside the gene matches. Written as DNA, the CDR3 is TGCAGCGTTGGCCGGGCAGGGGGTACTGAAGCTTTCTTT. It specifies CSVGRAGGTEAFF.

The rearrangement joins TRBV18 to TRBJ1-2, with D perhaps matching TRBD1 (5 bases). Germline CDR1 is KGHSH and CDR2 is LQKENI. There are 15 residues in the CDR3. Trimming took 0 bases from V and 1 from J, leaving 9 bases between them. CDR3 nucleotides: TGTGCCAGCTCACCACCCAGGGCCCTTAACTATGGCTACACCTTC. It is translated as CASSPPRALNYGYTF.

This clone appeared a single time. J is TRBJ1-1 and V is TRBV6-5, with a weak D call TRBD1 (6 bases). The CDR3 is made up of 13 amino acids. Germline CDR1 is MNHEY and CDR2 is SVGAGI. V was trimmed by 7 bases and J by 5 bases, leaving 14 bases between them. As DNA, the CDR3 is TGTGCCAGCAACTCCGGGACAAGAACTGAAGCTTTCTTT. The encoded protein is CASNSGTRTEAFF.

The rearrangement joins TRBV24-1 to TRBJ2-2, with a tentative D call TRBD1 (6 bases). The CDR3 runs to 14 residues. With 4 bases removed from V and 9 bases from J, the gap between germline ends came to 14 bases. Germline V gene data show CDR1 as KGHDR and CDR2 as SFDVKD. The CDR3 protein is CATSEPGTTRELFF. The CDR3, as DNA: TGTGCCACCAGTGAACCCGGGACAACCCGGGAGCTGTTTTTT.

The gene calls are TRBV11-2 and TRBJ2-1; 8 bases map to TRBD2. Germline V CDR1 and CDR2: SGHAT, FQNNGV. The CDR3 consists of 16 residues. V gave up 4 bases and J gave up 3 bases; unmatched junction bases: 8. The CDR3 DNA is TGTGCCAGCAGCTATACCGGGGGGGAGGGCTACAATGAGCAGTTCTTC. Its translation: CASSYTGGEGYNEQFF.

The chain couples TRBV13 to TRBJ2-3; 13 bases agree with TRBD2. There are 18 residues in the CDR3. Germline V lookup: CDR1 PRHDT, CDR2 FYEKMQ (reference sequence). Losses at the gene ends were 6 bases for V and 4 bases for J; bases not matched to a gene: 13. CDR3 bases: TGTGCCAGCAGTATCGAAGGACTAGCGGGAGATGGGGCAGATACGCAGTATTTT. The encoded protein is CASSIEGLAGDGADTQYF.

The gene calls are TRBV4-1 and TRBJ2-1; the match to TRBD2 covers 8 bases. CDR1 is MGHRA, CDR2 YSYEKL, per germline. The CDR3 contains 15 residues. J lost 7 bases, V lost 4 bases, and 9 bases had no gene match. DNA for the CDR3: TGCGCCAGCAGCCGGTCGGGAGGGCCGCGGAATGAGCAGTTCTTC. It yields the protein CASSRSGGPRNEQFF.

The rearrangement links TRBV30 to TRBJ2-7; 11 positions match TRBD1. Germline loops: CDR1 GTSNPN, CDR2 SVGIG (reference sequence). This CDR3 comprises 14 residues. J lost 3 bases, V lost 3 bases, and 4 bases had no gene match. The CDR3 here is CAWRPGTGGYEQYF. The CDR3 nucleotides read TGTGCCTGGAGGCCCGGGACAGGGGGCTACGAGCAGTACTTC.

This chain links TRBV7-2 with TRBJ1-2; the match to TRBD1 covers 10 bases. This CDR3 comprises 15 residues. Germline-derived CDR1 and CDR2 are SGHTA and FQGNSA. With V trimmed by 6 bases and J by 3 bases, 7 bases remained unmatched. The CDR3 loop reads CASSLTGTGDYGYTF. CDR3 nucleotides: TGTGCCAGCAGTCTTACCGGGACAGGGGACTATGGCTACACCTTC.

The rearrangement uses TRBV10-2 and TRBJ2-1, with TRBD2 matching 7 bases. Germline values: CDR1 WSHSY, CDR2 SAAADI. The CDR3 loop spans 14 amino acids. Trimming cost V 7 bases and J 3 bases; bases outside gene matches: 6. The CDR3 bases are TGCGCCAGCAAGCCTAGCGGAAACTACAATGAGCAGTTCTTC. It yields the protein CASKPSGNYNEQFF.

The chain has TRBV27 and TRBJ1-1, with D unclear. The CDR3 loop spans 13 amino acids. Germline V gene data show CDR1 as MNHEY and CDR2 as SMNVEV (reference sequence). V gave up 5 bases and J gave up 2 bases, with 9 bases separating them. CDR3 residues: CASSRGYNTEAFF. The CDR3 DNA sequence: TGTGCCAGCAGTAGAGGGTATAACACTGAAGCTTTCTTT.

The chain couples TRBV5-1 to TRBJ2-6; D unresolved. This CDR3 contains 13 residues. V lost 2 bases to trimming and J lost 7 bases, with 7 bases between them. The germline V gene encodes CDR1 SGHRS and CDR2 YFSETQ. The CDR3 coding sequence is TGCGCCAGCAGCTTTGAGACAGCCAACGTCCTGACTTTC. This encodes CASSFETANVLTF.

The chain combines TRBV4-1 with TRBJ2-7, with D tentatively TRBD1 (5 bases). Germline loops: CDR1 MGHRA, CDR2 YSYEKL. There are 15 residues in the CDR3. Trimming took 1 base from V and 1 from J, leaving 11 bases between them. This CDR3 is CASSQVQGQSYEQYF. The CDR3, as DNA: TGCGCCAGCAGCCAAGTTCAAGGACAATCCTACGAGCAGTACTTC.

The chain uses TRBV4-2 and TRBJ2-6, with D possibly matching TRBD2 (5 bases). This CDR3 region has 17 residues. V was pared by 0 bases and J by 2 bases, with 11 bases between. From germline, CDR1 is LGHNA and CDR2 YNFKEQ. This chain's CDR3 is CASSQDLRGAGANVLTF. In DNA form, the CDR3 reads TGTGCCAGCAGCCAAGATCTCCGGGGAGCTGGGGCCAACGTCCTGACTTTC.

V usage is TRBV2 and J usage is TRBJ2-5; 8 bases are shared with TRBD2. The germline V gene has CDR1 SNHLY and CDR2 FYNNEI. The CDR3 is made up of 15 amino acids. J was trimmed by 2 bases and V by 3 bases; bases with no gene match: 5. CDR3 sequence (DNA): TGTGCCAGCAGTGAGGAGCGGGGGACTCAAGAGACCCAGTACTTC. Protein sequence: CASSEERGTQETQYF.

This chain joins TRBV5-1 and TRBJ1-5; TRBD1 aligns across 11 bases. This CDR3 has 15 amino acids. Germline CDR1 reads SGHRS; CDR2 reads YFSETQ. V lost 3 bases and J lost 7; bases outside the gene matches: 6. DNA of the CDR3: TGCGCCAGCAGCTCCGGACAGGGGGCATGGCAGCCCCAGCATTTT. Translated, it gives CASSSGQGAWQPQHF. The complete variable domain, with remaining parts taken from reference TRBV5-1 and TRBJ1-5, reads KAGVTQTPRYLIKTRGQQVTLSCSPISGHRSVSWYQQTPGQGLQFLFEYFSETQRNKGNFPGRFSGRQFSNSRSEMNVSTLELGDSALYLCASSSGQGAWQPQHFGDGTRLSIL.

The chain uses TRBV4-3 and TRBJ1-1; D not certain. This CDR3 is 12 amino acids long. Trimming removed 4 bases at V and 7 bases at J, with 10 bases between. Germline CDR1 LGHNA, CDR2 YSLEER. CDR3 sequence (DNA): TGCGCCAGCAGCCCCCCCCGGGGTGAAGCTTTCTTT. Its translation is CASSPPRGEAFF.

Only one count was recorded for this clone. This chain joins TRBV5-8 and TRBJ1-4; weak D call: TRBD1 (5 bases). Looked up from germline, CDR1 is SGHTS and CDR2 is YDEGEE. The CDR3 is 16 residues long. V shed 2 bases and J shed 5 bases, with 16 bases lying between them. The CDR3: CASSFTADRGNEKLFF. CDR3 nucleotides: TGTGCCAGCAGCTTTACCGCCGACAGAGGAAATGAAAAACTGTTTTTT.